This T cell receptor (beta chain) was retrieved from a study of monozygotic twins with inflammatory bowel disease. Study-wide results and limits: Healthy co-twins had higher TCRbeta inverse Simpson diversity than their IBD twins.

After re-calling the 5' RACE reads, TCRdb lists one entry per CDR3 protein, DNA absent. This sample carries some 200,000 distinct CDR3 sequences, with 7.5% to 8% going to the ten biggest clones. Note on this clonotype: Antigen specificity is unknown.

The CDR3 spans 13 residues. This chain joins TRBV12-3 or TRBV12-4 and TRBJ1-6. This TCR was sampled from a human donor with ulcerative colitis or Crohn's disease, or a healthy co-twin of an affected twin (not recorded which). The sample consisted of blood. The CDR3 loop reads CATSGDFMSPLHF.